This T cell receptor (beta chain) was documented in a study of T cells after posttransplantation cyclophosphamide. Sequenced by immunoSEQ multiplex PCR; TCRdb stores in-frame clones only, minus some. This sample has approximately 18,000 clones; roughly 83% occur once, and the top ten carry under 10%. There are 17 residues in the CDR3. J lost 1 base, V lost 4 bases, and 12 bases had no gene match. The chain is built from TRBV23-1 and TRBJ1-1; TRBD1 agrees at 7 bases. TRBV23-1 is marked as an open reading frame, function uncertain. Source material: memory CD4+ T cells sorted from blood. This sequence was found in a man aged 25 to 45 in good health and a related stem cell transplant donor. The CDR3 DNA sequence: TGCGCCAGCAGTCGCTCCGACAGGGCAAACGGGAACACTGAAGCTTTCTTT. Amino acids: CASSRSDRANGNTEAFF.